This T cell receptor beta chain was captured by sequencing in a study of blood T cell repertoires in COVID-19. Overall study context: Specimens from acute and convalescent COVID-19 originated in the United States, Italy and Spain. PBMCs, B-cell-depleted T cells, or T cells were the source of the cDNA or gDNA that made up the material.

Patients in Seattle were enrolled during active infection, then followed longitudinally. V was pared by 3 bases and J by 6 bases, with 9 bases between. This CDR3 has 13 residues. Germline V CDR1 and CDR2: LNHDA, SQIVND (reference sequence). Some clones are missing from TCRdb's copy, which holds only in-frame ones; the method was immunoSEQ multiplex PCR. This sample has 190,000 or so clones; about 81% occur once, and the top ten carry 12%. The receptor was isolated from a woman of 80 years or more with COVID-19, enrolled during active disease. This chain uses TRBV19 with TRBJ2-1; D not certain. What was sequenced was peripheral blood. The CDR3 region has the DNA TGTGCCAGTAGTATGAACAGCCGCAATGAGCAGTTCTTC. Encoded protein: CASSMNSRNEQFF. The variable domain in full, completed from reference TRBV19 and TRBJ2-1, reads DGGITQSPKYLFRKEGQNVTLSCEQNLNHDAMYWYRQDPGQGLRLIYYSQIVNDFQKGDIAEGYSVSREKKESFPLTVTSAQKNPTAFYLCASSMNSRNEQFFGPGTRLTVL.